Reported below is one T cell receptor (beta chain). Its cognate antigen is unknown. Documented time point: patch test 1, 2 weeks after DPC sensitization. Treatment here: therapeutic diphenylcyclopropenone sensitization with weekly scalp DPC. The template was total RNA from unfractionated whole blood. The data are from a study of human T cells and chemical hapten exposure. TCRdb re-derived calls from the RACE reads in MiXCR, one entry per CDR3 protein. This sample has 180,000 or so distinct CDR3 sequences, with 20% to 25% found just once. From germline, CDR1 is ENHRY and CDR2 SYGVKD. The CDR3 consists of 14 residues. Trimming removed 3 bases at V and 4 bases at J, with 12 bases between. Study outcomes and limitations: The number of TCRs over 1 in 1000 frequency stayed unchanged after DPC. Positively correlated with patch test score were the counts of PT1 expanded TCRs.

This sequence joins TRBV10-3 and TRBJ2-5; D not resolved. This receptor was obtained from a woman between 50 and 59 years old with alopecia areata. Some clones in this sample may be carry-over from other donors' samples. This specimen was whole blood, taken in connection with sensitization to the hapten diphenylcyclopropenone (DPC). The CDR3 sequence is CAISDSLGAETQYF. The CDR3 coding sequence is TGTGCCATCAGTGATTCCCTGGGTGCAGAGACCCAGTACTTC.